This T cell receptor beta chain is drawn from a study of lymphopenia after photon versus proton radiotherapy. For this clone: The antigen is undetermined.

General study findings and limits: Photon-treated patients lost naive T cells and TCR diversity; proton-treated stayed stable.

Profiled with immunoSEQ multiplex PCR; TCRdb holds only in-frame clones, not every one. The data show about 33,000 clones, approximately 87% seen once. CDR3 size: 13 residues. CDR1 SGHTA and CDR2 FQGNSA come from the germline V gene. V lost 6 bases, J lost 6 bases, and 15 bases lay in between. The sequencing used peripheral blood, collected from a patient treated with photon-based radiotherapy. This rearrangement joins TRBV7-2 to TRBJ2-7, with D possibly being TRBD2 (6 bases). The receptor comes from a woman aged 45 to 65 with pancreatic cancer. The CDR3 nucleotides are TGTGCCAGCAGTTCTAACCCGGGGGTCGAGCAGTACTTC. Amino acid sequence: CASSSNPGVEQYF. The full variable domain, completed using reference TRBV7-2 and TRBJ2-7, is GAGVSQSPSNKVTEKGKDVELRCDPISGHTALYWYRQSLGQGLEFLIYFQGNSAPDKSGLPSDRFSAERTGGSVSTLTIQRTQQEDSAVYLCASSSNPGVEQYFGPGTRLTVT.